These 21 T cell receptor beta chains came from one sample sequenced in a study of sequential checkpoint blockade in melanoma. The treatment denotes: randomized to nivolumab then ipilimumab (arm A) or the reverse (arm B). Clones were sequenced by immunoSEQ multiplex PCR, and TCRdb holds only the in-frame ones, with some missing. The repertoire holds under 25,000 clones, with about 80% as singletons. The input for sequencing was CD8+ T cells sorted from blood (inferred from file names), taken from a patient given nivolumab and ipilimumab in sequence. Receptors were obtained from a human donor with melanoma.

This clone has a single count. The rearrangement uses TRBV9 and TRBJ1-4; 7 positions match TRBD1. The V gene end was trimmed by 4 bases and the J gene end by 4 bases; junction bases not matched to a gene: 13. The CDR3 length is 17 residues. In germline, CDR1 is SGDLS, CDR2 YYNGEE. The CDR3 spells CASSPPRKGANNEKLFF. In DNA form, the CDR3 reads TGTGCCAGCAGCCCCCCCCGGAAGGGGGCGAATAATGAAAAACTGTTTTTT. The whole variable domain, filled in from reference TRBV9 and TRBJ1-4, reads DSGVTQTPKHLITATGQRVTLRCSPRSGDLSVYWYQQSLDQGLQFLIQYYNGEERAKGNILERFSAQQFPDLHSELNLSSLELGDSALYFCASSPPRKGANNEKLFFGSGTQLSVL.

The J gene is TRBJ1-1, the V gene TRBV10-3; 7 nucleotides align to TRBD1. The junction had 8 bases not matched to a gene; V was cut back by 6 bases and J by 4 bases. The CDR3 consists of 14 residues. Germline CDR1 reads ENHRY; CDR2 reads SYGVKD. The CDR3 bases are TGTGCCATCAGCACAGGGGATTCGGGCACTGAAGCTTTCTTT. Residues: CAISTGDSGTEAFF.

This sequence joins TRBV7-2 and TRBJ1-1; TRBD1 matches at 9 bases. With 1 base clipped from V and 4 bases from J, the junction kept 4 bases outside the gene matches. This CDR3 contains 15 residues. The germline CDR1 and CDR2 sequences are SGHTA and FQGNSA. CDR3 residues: CASSLEGTGSTEAFF. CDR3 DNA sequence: TGTGCCAGCAGCTTAGAGGGGACAGGGAGCACTGAAGCTTTCTTT.

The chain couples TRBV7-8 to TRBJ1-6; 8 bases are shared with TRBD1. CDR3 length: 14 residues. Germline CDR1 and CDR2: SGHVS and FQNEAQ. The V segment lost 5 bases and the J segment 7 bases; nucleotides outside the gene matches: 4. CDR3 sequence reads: CASSPWTGNSPLHF. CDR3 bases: TGTGCCAGCAGCCCCTGGACAGGGAATTCACCCCTCCACTTT.

The chain's CDR3 is CASATGNPTYEQYF. The CDR3 DNA is TGTGCCAGCGCCACAGGGAATCCCACCTACGAGCAGTACTTC. The genes are TRBV6-5 and TRBJ2-7; D is possibly TRBD1 (6 bases). This CDR3 spans 14 amino acids. From germline, CDR1 is MNHEY and CDR2 SVGAGI. The V gene lost 8 bases and the J gene lost 2 bases, with 16 bases spanning the gap.

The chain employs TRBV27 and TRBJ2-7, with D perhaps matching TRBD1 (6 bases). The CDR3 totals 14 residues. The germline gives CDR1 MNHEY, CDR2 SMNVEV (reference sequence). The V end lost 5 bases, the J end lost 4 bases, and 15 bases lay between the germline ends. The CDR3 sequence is CASSLNKQGYEQYF. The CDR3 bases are TGTGCCAGCAGTCTAAACAAACAGGGTTACGAGCAGTACTTC.

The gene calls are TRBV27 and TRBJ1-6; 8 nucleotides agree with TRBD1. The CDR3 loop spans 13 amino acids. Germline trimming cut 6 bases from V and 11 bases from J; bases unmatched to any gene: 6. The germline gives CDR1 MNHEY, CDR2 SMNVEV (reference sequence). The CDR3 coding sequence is TGTGCCAGCAGCGCGACAGGGGTAACACCCCTCCACTTT. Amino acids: CASSATGVTPLHF.

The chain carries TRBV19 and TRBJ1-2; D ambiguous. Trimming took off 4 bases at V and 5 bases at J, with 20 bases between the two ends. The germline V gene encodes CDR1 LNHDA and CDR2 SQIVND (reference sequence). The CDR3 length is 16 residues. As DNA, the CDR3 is TGTGCCAGTAGTAGGCGGCAGCCCCGGAGCGTTTATGGCTACACCTTC. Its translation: CASSRRQPRSVYGYTF.

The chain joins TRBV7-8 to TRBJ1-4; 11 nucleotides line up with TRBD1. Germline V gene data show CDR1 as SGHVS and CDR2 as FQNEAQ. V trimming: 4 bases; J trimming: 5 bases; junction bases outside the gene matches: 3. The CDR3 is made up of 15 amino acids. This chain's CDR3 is CASSSGDRGNEKLFF. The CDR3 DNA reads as TGTGCCAGCAGCTCGGGGGACAGGGGGAATGAAAAACTGTTTTTT.

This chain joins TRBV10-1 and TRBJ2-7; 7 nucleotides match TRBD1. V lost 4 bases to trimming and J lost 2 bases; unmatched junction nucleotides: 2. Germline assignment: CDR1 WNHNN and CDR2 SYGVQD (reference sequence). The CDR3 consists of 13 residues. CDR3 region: CASSGQGAYEQYF. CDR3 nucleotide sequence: TGCGCCAGCAGTGGACAGGGAGCCTACGAGCAGTACTTC.

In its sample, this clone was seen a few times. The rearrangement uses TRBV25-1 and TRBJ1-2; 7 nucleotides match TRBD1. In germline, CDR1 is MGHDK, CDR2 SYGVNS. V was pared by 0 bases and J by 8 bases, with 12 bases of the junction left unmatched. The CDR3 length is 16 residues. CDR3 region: CASSEYQGGALGGYTF. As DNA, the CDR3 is TGTGCCAGCAGTGAATATCAGGGGGGCGCGTTAGGGGGCTACACCTTC.

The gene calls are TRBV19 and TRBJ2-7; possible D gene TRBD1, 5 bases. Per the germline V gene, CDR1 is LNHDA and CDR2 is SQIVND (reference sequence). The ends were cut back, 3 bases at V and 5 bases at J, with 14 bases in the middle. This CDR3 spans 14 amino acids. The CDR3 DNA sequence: TGTGCCAGTAGTATTGGGCCAGGGTCCAACGAGCAGTACTTC. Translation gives CASSIGPGSNEQYF. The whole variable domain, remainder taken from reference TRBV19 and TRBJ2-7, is DGGITQSPKYLFRKEGQNVTLSCEQNLNHDAMYWYRQDPGQGLRLIYYSQIVNDFQKGDIAEGYSVSREKKESFPLTVTSAQKNPTAFYLCASSIGPGSNEQYFGPGTRLTVT.

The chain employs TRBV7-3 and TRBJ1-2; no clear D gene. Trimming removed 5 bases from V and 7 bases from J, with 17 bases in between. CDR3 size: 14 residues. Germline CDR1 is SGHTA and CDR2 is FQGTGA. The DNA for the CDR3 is TGTGCCAGCAGCCCGCTGGGAAACAGCGGTGGCTACACCTTC. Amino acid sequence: CASSPLGNSGGYTF. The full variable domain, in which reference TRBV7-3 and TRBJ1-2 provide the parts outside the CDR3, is GAGVSQTPSNKVTEKGKYVELRCDPISGHTALYWYRQSLGQGPEFLIYFQGTGAADDSGLPNDRFFAVRPEGSVSTLKIQRTERGDSAVYLCASSPLGNSGGYTFGSGTRLTVV.

For the CDR3, the DNA is TGTGCCAGCAGCTTAGTACAGGGGGCCCCCTATGGCTACACCTTC. It specifies CASSLVQGAPYGYTF. V is TRBV7-9 and J is TRBJ1-2; 9 bases match TRBD1. Germline lookup yields CDR1 SEHNR and CDR2 FQNEAQ (reference sequence). Losses at the gene ends were 1 base for V and 4 bases for J; bases not matched to a gene: 4. The CDR3 length is 15 residues.

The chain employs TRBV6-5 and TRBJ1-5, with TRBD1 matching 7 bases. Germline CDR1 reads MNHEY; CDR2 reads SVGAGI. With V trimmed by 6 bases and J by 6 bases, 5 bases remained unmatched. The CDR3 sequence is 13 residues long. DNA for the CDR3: TGTGCCAGCAGCCCAAAGGGGGCTCAGCCCCAGCATTTT. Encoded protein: CASSPKGAQPQHF.

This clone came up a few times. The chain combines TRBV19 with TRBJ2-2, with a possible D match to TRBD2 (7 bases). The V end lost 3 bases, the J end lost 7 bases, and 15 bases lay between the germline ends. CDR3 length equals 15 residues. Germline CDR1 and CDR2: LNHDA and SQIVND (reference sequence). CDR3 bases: TGTGCCAGTAGTATGGGGGCGTCGGGGGGCGGGGAGCTGTTTTTT. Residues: CASSMGASGGGELFF.

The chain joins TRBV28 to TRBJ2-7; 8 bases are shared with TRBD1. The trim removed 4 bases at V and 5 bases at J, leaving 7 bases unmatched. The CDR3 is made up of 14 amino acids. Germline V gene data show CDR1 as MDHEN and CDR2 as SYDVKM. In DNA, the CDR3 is TGTGCCAGCAGTTGGGGGGCAGGGGGCAACGAGCAGTACTTC. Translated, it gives CASSWGAGGNEQYF.

The CDR3 DNA reads TGCGCCAGCAGATTAACTAGCGACTTCTACGAGCAGTACTTC. Translated: CASRLTSDFYEQYF. V and J are TRBV10-1 and TRBJ2-7; TRBD2 aligns across 7 bases. Germline loops: CDR1 WNHNN, CDR2 SYGVQD (reference sequence). This CDR3 is built from 14 residues. Trimming took 6 bases from V and 3 from J; bases not matched to a gene: 8.

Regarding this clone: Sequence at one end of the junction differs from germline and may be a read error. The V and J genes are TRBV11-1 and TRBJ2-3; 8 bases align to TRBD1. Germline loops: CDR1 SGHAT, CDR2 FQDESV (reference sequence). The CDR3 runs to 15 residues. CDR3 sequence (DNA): TGTGCCACCAGCCGCGGACAGGGAGGCGTAGATACGCAGTATTTT. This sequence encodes CATSRGQGGVDTQYF.

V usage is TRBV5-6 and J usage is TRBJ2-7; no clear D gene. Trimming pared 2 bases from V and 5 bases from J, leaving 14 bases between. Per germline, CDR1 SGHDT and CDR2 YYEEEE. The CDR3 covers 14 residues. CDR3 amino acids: CASSFSTRSNEQYF. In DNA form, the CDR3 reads TGTGCCAGCAGCTTTTCTACCAGGTCAAACGAGCAGTACTTC.

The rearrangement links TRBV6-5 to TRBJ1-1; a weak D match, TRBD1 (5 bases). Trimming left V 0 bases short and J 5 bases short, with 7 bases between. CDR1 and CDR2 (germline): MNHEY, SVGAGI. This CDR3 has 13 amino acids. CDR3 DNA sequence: TGTGCCAGCAGTTACTCGAAGGGGACTGAAGCTTTCTTT. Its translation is CASSYSKGTEAFF.